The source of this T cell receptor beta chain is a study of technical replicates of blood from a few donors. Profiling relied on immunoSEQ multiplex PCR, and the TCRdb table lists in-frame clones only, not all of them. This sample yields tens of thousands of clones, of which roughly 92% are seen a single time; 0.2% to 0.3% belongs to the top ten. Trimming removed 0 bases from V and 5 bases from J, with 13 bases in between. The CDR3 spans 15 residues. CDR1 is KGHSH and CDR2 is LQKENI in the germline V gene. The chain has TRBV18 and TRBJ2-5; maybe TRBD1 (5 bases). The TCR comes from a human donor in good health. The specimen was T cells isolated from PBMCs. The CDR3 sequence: CASSPPAGPVETQYF. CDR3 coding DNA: TGTGCCAGCTCACCACCCGCAGGGCCAGTGGAGACCCAGTACTTC.